A selection of T cell receptor beta chains follows, all from one sample in a study of T cell changes during pregnancy in multiple sclerosis. Repertoires were generated with immunoSEQ multiplex PCR, while TCRdb's copy carries only in-frame clones and drops some. The profile shows around 60,000 clones, roughly 93% of them singletons. Sequences were derived from peripheral blood, sampled after pregnancy. These TCRs come from a female donor with multiple sclerosis, enrolled in a pregnancy study. Each CDR3 is given with its conserved first and last residue. A D gene is named only where the DNA matches it firmly. Clone size appears in some rows only: once, few, many, or a class for an expanded clone.

D: NA; size: NA; V: TRBV27; J: TRBJ2-1; DNA: TGTGCCAGCAGTCCCTCTTTAGCGGTTAGCTCCTACAATGAGCAGTTCTTC; CDR3: CASSPSLAVSSYNEQFF
D: TRBD2; size: NA; V: TRBV18; J: TRBJ2-7; DNA: TGTGCCAGCTCCCCAACTAGCGGGAGTGTCGAGTCCTACGAGCAGTACTTC; CDR3: CASSPTSGSVESYEQYF
D: NA; size: NA; V: TRBV10-1; J: TRBJ2-1; DNA: TGCGCCAGCAGTGAGGAGCGGGCCTGCTCCTACAATGAGCAGTTCTTC; CDR3: CASSEERACSYNEQFF
D: TRBD2; size: NA; V: TRBV7-3; J: TRBJ2-1; DNA: TGTGCCAGCAGCTTAGAGGGGACTAGCGGGAGGAACGAGCAGTTCTTC; CDR3: CASSLEGTSGRNEQFF
D: NA; size: NA; V: TRBV19; J: TRBJ1-1; DNA: TGTGCCAGCTATGACAGGTTGGACACTGAAGCTTTCTTT; CDR3: CASYDRLDTEAFF
D: TRBD2; size: NA; V: TRBV6-1; J: TRBJ2-1; DNA: TGTGCCAGCAGTGAGGGACTAGCGGGAGTTCGGGATGAGCAGTTCTTC; CDR3: CASSEGLAGVRDEQFF
D: NA; size: once; V: TRBV11-2; J: TRBJ1-6; DNA: TGTGCCAGCAGCTTAGATCAGGGAAGGGTGAATTCACCCCTCCACTTT; CDR3: CASSLDQGRVNSPLHF
D: TRBD2; size: NA; V: TRBV4-2; J: TRBJ2-5; DNA: TGTGCCAGCAGCCAAGATCTAGCGGGAGGGCCGCAGACCCAGTACTTC; CDR3: CASSQDLAGGPQTQYF
D: TRBD1; size: NA; V: TRBV7-9; J: TRBJ2-1; DNA: TGTGCCAGCAGTCCTCCGGGACAGGGGACGAATGAGCAGTTCTTC; CDR3: CASSPPGQGTNEQFF
D: NA; size: NA; V: TRBV7-8; J: TRBJ2-5; DNA: TGTGCCAGCAGCTTAGTTCGCCGAGCCCGGGGAGAGACCCAGTACTTC; CDR3: CASSLVRRARGETQYF
D: TRBD2; size: NA; V: TRBV28; J: TRBJ2-7; DNA: TGTGCCAGCAAAACCGGGAGGAACGAGCAGTACTTC; CDR3: CASKTGRNEQYF
D: TRBD2; size: NA; V: TRBV11-3; J: TRBJ2-1; DNA: TGTGCCAGCAGCTTATGGTCGTTCGACGGCGGGAGACCCTACAATGAGCAGTTCTTC; CDR3: CASSLWSFDGGRPYNEQFF
D: NA; size: NA; V: TRBV27; J: TRBJ2-1; DNA: TGTGCCAGCAGTTTTCAGGGGAATTTGCAGTTCTTC; CDR3: CASSFQGNLQFF
D: TRBD2; size: NA; V: TRBV6-5; J: TRBJ2-3; DNA: TGTGCCAGCACTAGCGGCATCACAGATACGCAGTATTTT; CDR3: CASTSGITDTQYF
D: NA; size: NA; V: TRBV27; J: TRBJ1-2; DNA: TGTGCCAGCAGCAAAAGGGAGAACTATGGCTACACCTTC; CDR3: CASSKRENYGYTF
D: NA; size: NA; V: TRBV19; J: TRBJ1-2; DNA: TGTGCCAGTAGTATAGGGGGGCGCGGCTACACCTTC; CDR3: CASSIGGRGYTF
D: NA; size: NA; V: TRBV7-2; J: TRBJ1-4; DNA: TGTGCCAGCAGCTACGACGGGGGAGGGAATGAAAAACTGTTTTTT; CDR3: CASSYDGGGNEKLFF
D: TRBD2; size: NA; V: TRBV18; J: TRBJ2-5; DNA: TGTGCCAGCTCACCCCGACTAGCGGGAGTGGAAGAGACCCAGTACTTC; CDR3: CASSPRLAGVEETQYF
D: NA; size: NA; V: TRBV15; J: TRBJ2-5; DNA: TGTGCCACCAGCAGAGATTCGCCCCTACAGACCCAGTACTTC; CDR3: CATSRDSPLQTQYF
D: TRBD2; size: NA; V: TRBV19; J: TRBJ2-4; DNA: TGTGCCAGTAGTATCGCTCTAGCGGGAGGGCAAATAGCCAAAAACATTCAGTACTTC; CDR3: CASSIALAGGQIAKNIQYF
D: NA; size: NA; V: TRBV27; J: TRBJ1-1; DNA: TGTGCCAGCAGCGAGATCCCCGGGAGGAACACTGAAGCTTTCTTT; CDR3: CASSEIPGRNTEAFF
D: TRBD1; size: NA; V: TRBV19; J: TRBJ2-7; DNA: TGTGCCAGTAGTATCGGGACAGGCACCTACGAGCAGTACTTC; CDR3: CASSIGTGTYEQYF
D: NA; size: NA; V: TRBV6-5; J: TRBJ2-2; DNA: TGTGCCAGCAGTACTACCCTAGTCACCGGGGAGCTGTTTTTT; CDR3: CASSTTLVTGELFF
D: TRBD2; size: NA; V: TRBV4-1; J: TRBJ2-1; DNA: TGCGCCAGCAGCCATCTCGCGGGGCCCGGGAGGGCCCAAAATGAGCAGTTCTTC; CDR3: CASSHLAGPGRAQNEQFF
D: TRBD2; size: NA; V: TRBV7-9; J: TRBJ2-1; DNA: TGTGCCAGCAGCTTGCTCTTAGCGGGAGATTGGCAGTTCTTC; CDR3: CASSLLLAGDWQFF
D: NA; size: NA; V: TRBV7-3; J: TRBJ2-6; DNA: TGTGCCAGCAGCTTAAGGGCTCCGATGCTTTCTGGGGCCAACGTCCTGACTTTC; CDR3: CASSLRAPMLSGANVLTF
D: TRBD2; size: NA; V: TRBV7-2; J: TRBJ2-7; DNA: TGTGCCAGCAGCTTAGCCCGGGAGGTTCACTACGAGCAGTACTTC; CDR3: CASSLAREVHYEQYF
D: TRBD2; size: once; V: TRBV5-1; J: TRBJ2-2; DNA: TGCGCCAGCAGAAAGGGACTAGCGGGCCCCGGGGAGCTGTTTTTT; CDR3: CASRKGLAGPGELFF
D: NA; size: NA; V: TRBV18; J: TRBJ2-6; DNA: TGTGCCAGCTCACCAAACATCGCCGGGGCCAACGTCCTGACTTTC; CDR3: CASSPNIAGANVLTF
D: NA; size: NA; V: TRBV5-4; J: TRBJ2-7; DNA: TGTGCCAGCAGCTTTAGAGGATCCTACGAGCAGTACTTC; CDR3: CASSFRGSYEQYF
D: NA; size: NA; V: TRBV27; J: TRBJ2-7; DNA: TGTGCCAGCAGTTTATCCGCGACTAGAGGCTACGAGCAGTACTTC; CDR3: CASSLSATRGYEQYF
D: TRBD2; size: NA; V: TRBV7-9; J: TRBJ2-1; DNA: TGTGCCAGCAGCCGCATTAGCGGGGCGGCCTACAATGAGCAGTTCTTC; CDR3: CASSRISGAAYNEQFF
D: NA; size: NA; V: TRBV6-5; J: TRBJ1-1; DNA: TGTGCCAGCACCCCTGCACGAGATATGAACACTGAAGCTTTCTTT; CDR3: CASTPARDMNTEAFF
D: NA; size: once; V: TRBV4-2; J: TRBJ1-1; DNA: TGTGCCAGCAGCCAAGGGGGGGGCCGGACCACTGAAGCTTTCTTT; CDR3: CASSQGGGRTTEAFF
D: TRBD1; size: NA; V: TRBV5-1; J: TRBJ1-2; DNA: TGCGCCAGCAGCCCAAGGACAGGGACAGGACATGGCTACACCTTC; CDR3: CASSPRTGTGHGYTF